This T cell receptor beta chain is from a study of cytomegalovirus exposure and HLA in healthy donors. Study-level results: A later analysis by the authors found several of the most significant clusters apparently linked to common viral pathogens. Some public TCRs appeared in many individuals, while most sequences were rare. An assumption of roughly uniform sequencing depth across donors underlay the presence/absence analyses.

Trimming at V came to 0 bases and at J to 6 bases, leaving 7 bases not matched to a gene. The CDR3 runs 16 residues. CDR1 MNHNY and CDR2 SVGAGI come from the germline V gene (reference sequence). In regard to this clone: The antigen is unknown.

This PCR relied on a set of 60 Vbeta primers and 13 Jbeta primers. As originally analysed: A later analysis tallied 87 million or so unique TCR beta chains, about 9.9 million of them shared. TCRdb's table, derived via immunoSEQ multiplex PCR, lists solely in-frame clones and lacks some. V, J and clone size reflect that table, while D and trimming were determined from the DNA. The sample records approximately 130,000 clones, about two thirds being singletons. The V and J genes are TRBV6-6 and TRBJ2-5; 10 bases align to TRBD1. The material sequenced was PBMCs. This sequence originates from a man aged 50 or older in good health and CMV-seropositive. The DNA for the CDR3 is TGTGCCAGCAGTTACTCGGTGACAGGGGGCGGACAGACCCAGTACTTC. It translates to CASSYSVTGGGQTQYF.